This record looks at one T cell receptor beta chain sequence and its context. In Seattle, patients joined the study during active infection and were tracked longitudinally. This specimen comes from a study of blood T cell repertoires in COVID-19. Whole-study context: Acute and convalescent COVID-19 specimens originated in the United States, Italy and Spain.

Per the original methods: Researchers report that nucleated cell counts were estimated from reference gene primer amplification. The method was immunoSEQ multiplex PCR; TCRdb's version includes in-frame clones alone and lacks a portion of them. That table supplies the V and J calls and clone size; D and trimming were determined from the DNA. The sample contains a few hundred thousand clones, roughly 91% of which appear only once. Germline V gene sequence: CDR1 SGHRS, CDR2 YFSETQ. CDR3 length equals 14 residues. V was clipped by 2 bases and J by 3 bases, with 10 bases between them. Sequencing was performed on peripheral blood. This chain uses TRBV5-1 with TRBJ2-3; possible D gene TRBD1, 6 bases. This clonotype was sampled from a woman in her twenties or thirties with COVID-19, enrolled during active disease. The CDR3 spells CASSFRGRTDTQYF. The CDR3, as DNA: TGCGCCAGCAGCTTCAGGGGACGGACAGATACGCAGTATTTT.